Listed below are T cell receptor beta chains from one sample, sequenced in a study of patients and donors after allogeneic stem cell transplantation. Each CDR3 protein gets one entry after TCRdb re-called the RT-PCR reads with MiXCR. Of more than 150,000 distinct CDR3 sequences in the sample, 41% were seen once. The sample taken for sequencing was blood, either unsorted or a sorted T cell fraction (not recorded which). These receptors all stem from a human donor who was either an allogeneic HSCT recipient or a stem cell or donor lymphocyte infusion donor (not recorded which). It is not recorded whose cells these are; they may come from a transplant donor. Each CDR3 is given with its conserved first and last residue. A D gene is named only where the DNA matches it firmly.

j_call	d_call	v_call	cdr3_aa
TRBJ1-1	-	TRBV5-1	CASSLGVPTNTEAFF
TRBJ2-1	TRBD2	TRBV7-3	CASSRLAGQEQFF
TRBJ2-1	-	TRBV24-1	CATSDLTSRDEQFF
TRBJ2-3	TRBD2	TRBV4-2	CASSQDWGTSGADTQYF
TRBJ2-1	TRBD2	TRBV4-3	CASSRPGLAGVNEQFF
TRBJ2-2	TRBD2	TRBV15	CATSGPIAGLNTGELFF
TRBJ1-2	-	TRBV12-3/TRBV12-4	CASSLGGGYGYTF
TRBJ2-3	TRBD2	TRBV28	CASRSGRSQDTQYF
TRBJ2-7	-	TRBV30	CAWSVRMYEQYF
TRBJ2-1	TRBD2	TRBV12-3/TRBV12-4	CASTASGRTSYNEQFF
TRBJ2-3	-	TRBV30	CAWSVLGRGFGDTQYF
TRBJ1-3	-	TRBV7-9	CASSFNHAERSGNTIYF
TRBJ1-6	-	TRBV28	CASCILLGGTNSPLHF
TRBJ1-2	-	TRBV9	CASSPSPGNYGYTF
TRBJ1-5	TRBD1	TRBV5-5	CASSRDRANSNQPQHF
TRBJ2-5	TRBD1	TRBV12-3/TRBV12-4	CASSLRQGRETQYF
TRBJ2-2	TRBD2	TRBV12-3/TRBV12-4	CASNLGLAGTNTGELFF
TRBJ2-7	TRBD2	TRBV6-2/TRBV6-3	CASSYGLAGGLTYEQYF
TRBJ1-5	-	TRBV27	CASSSSGGPHQPQHF
TRBJ1-4	TRBD1	TRBV12-3/TRBV12-4	CASSVGQNNEKLFF
TRBJ1-1	-	TRBV4-2	CASSQEPDLTEAFF
TRBJ2-1	TRBD2	TRBV10-2	CASISGGLNEQFF
TRBJ2-2	-	TRBV6-5	CASSSLQLFF
TRBJ1-1	-	TRBV12-3/TRBV12-4	CASSIRRLNTEAFF
TRBJ1-1	-	TRBV7-9	CASNPPGGFDTEAFF
TRBJ2-5	-	TRBV9	CASSAVFGQETQYF
TRBJ2-2	TRBD1	TRBV11-2	CASSITGTGNTGELFF
TRBJ1-5	-	TRBV27	CASSLQQGAQPQHF
TRBJ1-1	TRBD1	TRBV7-2	CASSFPGRGQAFF
TRBJ1-1	-	TRBV30	CAWSVRRAFEAFF
TRBJ1-2	-	TRBV29-1	CSVLSSSHDNHYGYTF
TRBJ1-3	-	TRBV15	CATSRPGATGNTIYF
TRBJ2-3	-	TRBV12-3/TRBV12-4	CASSLGARTRYTDTQYF
TRBJ1-2	TRBD1	TRBV7-3	CASSSGTGYNYGYTF
TRBJ1-2	-	TRBV9	CASSVEWAWNGYTF